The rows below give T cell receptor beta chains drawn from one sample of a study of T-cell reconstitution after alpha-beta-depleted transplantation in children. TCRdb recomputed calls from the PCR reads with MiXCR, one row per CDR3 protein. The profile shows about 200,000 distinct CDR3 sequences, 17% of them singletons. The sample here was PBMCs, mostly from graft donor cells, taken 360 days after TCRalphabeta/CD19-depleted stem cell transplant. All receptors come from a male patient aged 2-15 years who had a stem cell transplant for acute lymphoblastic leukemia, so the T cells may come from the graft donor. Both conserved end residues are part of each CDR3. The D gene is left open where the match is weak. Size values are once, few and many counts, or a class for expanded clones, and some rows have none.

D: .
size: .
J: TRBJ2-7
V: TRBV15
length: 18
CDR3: CATSRIQMTRVSANEQYF
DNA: TGTGCCACCAGCAGAATACAAATGACCCGGGTCTCGGCCAACGAGCAGTACTTC

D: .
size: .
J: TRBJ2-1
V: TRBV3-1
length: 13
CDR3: CASSQLIDNEQFF
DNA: TGTGCCAGCAGCCAGTTGATTGACAATGAGCAGTTCTTC

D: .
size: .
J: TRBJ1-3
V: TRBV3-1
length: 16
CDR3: CASSFRGGNSGNTIYF
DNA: TGTGCCAGCAGCTTCCGGGGGGGTAACTCTGGAAACACCATATATTTT

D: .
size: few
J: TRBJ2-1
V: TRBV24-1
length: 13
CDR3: CATSDFSRVKQFF
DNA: TGTGCCACCAGTGATTTTTCACGGGTAAAGCAGTTCTTC

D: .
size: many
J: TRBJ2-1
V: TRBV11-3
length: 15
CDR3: CASSLDVSFRNEQFF
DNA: TGTGCCAGCAGCTTAGATGTTTCGTTCCGGAATGAGCAGTTCTTC

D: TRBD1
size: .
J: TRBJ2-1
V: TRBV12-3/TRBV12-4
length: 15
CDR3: CASSLGGTGHNEQFF
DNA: TGTGCCAGCAGTTTAGGGGGGACAGGTCACAATGAGCAGTTCTTC

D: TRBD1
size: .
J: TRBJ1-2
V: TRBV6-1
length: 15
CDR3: CASTNKGAPNYGYTF
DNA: TGTGCCAGCACCAACAAGGGGGCCCCTAACTATGGCTACACCTTC

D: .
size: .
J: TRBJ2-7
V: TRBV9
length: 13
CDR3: CASSVRSGGEQYF
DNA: TGTGCCAGCAGCGTACGGTCCGGAGGGGAGCAGTACTTC

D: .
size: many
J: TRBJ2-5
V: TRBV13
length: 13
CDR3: CASSLEQQETQYF
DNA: TGTGCCAGCAGCTTAGAGCAGCAAGAGACCCAGTACTTC

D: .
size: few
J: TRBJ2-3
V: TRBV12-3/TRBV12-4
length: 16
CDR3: CASSLARSPETDTQYF
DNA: TGTGCCAGCAGTTTAGCGAGGTCCCCGGAGACAGATACGCAGTATTTT

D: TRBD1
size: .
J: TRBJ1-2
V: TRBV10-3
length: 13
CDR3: CAIKGGEPYGYTF
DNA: TGTGCCATCAAAGGGGGCGAACCCTATGGCTACACCTTC